The 5 T cell receptor beta chains reported below all come from one sample, sequenced in a study of cytomegalovirus exposure and HLA in healthy donors (dated by TCRdb to 2017 to 2019). Library construction relied on the immunoSEQ multiplex PCR assay. For the multiplex PCR, a mixture combining 60 forward primers for TCR Vbeta segments and 13 reverse primers for TCR Jbeta segments was used. Here the immuneACCESS table is served through TCRdb, limited to in-frame sequences with V and J called. Missing clones are a known gap in these copies; in checked studies unresolved V genes cover under half, and the rest lacks a known reason. The sample table records 250,000 or so clones; about 93% of these occur just once. Approximately 1.5% of the sample comes from the top ten. The sequencing sample was made of PBMCs. These receptors came from a girl aged 2-10 years in good health and CMV-seronegative.

This rearrangement joins TRBV6-4 to TRBJ2-1, with D uncertain. V was trimmed by 5 bases and J by 5 bases, leaving 10 bases between them. The CDR3 runs 13 residues. CDR1 is MRHNA, CDR2 SNTAGT, per germline. Here the CDR3 reads CASSSSPDNEQFF. The CDR3 nucleotides are TGTGCCAGCAGTTCTTCCCCGGACAATGAGCAGTTCTTC.

The chain couples TRBV4-1 to TRBJ2-7, with D possibly matching TRBD1 (8 bases). CDR3 length: 15 amino acids. Trimming took off 3 bases at V and 2 bases at J, with 14 bases between the two ends. In germline, CDR1 is MGHRA, CDR2 YSYEKL. DNA for the CDR3: TGCGCCAGCAGCCACAGCGGGACAGGCACCTACGAGCAGTACTTC. Protein: CASSHSGTGTYEQYF.

CDR3: CASSLTRGETQYF. The CDR3 coding sequence is TGTGCCAGCAGCTTAACCAGGGGAGAGACCCAGTACTTC. The genes are TRBV7-3 and TRBJ2-5; the D gene is possibly TRBD1 (6 bases). The CDR3 sequence is 13 residues long. Deletions cut 0 bases from V and 4 bases from J, with 6 bases between. Germline CDR1 and CDR2: SGHTA and FQGTGA.

The CDR3 is CASSLARRDRAINEQFF. The CDR3 region has the DNA TGCGCCAGCAGCTTGGCCAGGCGGGACAGGGCCATCAATGAGCAGTTCTTC. The V and J genes are TRBV5-1 and TRBJ2-1; TRBD1 aligns across 9 bases. CDR3 length equals 17 residues. Germline loops: CDR1 SGHRS, CDR2 YFSETQ. V was pared by 0 bases and J by 6 bases, with 10 bases of the junction left unmatched.

The chain recombines TRBV19 with TRBJ1-6, with no clear D. CDR1 is LNHDA and CDR2 is SQIVND in the germline V gene (reference sequence). This CDR3 comprises 14 residues. V was cut by 7 bases and J by 2 bases, with 9 bases left in between. The CDR3: CASNAGTYNSPLHF. The CDR3 DNA follows: TGTGCCAGTAATGCGGGGACCTATAATTCACCCCTCCACTTT.